One sample yielded the 9 T cell receptor beta chains listed below, sequenced in a study of cytomegalovirus exposure and HLA in healthy donors. With 60 Vbeta and 13 Jbeta primers, the PCR was carried out. This table comes from immunoSEQ multiplex PCR, and its TCRdb copy is limited to in-frame clones, with some not included. The sample contains 99,000 or so clones, approximately 72% of which appear only once. Sequenced material: PBMCs. These receptors all stem from a man aged 30-40 years in good health and CMV-seronegative.

The V gene is TRBV5-6, the J gene TRBJ1-5, with 9 bases identical to TRBD1. Germline lookup yields CDR1 SGHDT and CDR2 YYEEEE. The ends lost 0 bases at V and 3 bases at J; junction bases unmatched: 1. This CDR3 is 15 amino acids long. CDR3 in DNA: TGTGCCAGCAGCTTGGACAGGGGGCCCAATCAGCCCCAGCATTTT. Translated: CASSLDRGPNQPQHF.

V gene TRBV12-5 combines with J gene TRBJ2-7, with D perhaps matching TRBD2 (5 bases). V lost 6 bases and J 5 bases, leaving 14 bases between the germline ends. CDR3 length: 13 residues. Germline V lookup: CDR1 LGHNT, CDR2 FRNRAP. DNA of the CDR3: TGTGCTAGTGGCACGGACCGGGGAGACGAGCAGTACTTC. It encodes CASGTDRGDEQYF. Complete variable domain (other parts from reference TRBV12-5 and TRBJ2-7): DARVTQTPRHKVTEMGQEVTMRCQPILGHNTVFWYRQTMMQGLELLAYFRNRAPLDDSGMPKDRFSAEMPDATLATLKIQPSEPRDSAVYFCASGTDRGDEQYFGPGTRLTVT.

This chain links TRBV7-8 with TRBJ1-1; 8 bases are shared with TRBD1. Germline values: CDR1 SGHVS, CDR2 FQNEAQ. This CDR3 contains 16 residues. The junction had 12 bases not matched to a gene; V was cut back by 5 bases and J by 4 bases. The CDR3 DNA sequence: TGTGCCAGCAGCCTGGTCAGGACAGGGTGGGGCACTGAAGCTTTCTTT. It codes for CASSLVRTGWGTEAFF.

This chain uses TRBV7-6 with TRBJ2-5; D gene unclear. V dropped 2 bases and J dropped 1 base, with 20 bases sitting between them. CDR1 SGHVS and CDR2 FNYEAQ come from the germline V gene. The CDR3 covers 18 residues. CDR3 protein: CASSLSQSAVVSQETQYF. CDR3 bases: TGTGCCAGCAGCTTAAGTCAGAGCGCAGTAGTTTCCCAAGAGACCCAGTACTTC.

This clone has only one observation. This chain joins TRBV5-4 and TRBJ1-1; 8 bases map to TRBD1. This CDR3 comprises 14 residues. The J segment lost 2 bases and the V segment lost 5 bases, leaving 5 bases of the junction unmatched. Germline assignment: CDR1 SGHNT and CDR2 YYREEE (reference sequence). The CDR3 DNA reads as TGTGCCAGCAGATCGGGACAGGTAAACACTGAAGCTTTCTTT. Translation gives CASRSGQVNTEAFF. The variable domain in full, with the rest retrieved from reference TRBV5-4 and TRBJ1-1, is ETGVTQSPTHLIKTRGQQVTLRCSSQSGHNTVSWYQQALGQGPQFIFQYYREEENGRGNFPPRFSGLQFPNYSSELNVNALELDDSALYLCASRSGQVNTEAFFGQGTRLTVV.

This clone was recorded once. The chain employs TRBV19 and TRBJ2-1, with a possible D match to TRBD2 (6 bases). The CDR3 is made up of 15 amino acids. V gave up 7 bases and J gave up 0 bases, with 13 bases separating them. Germline V gene sequence: CDR1 LNHDA, CDR2 SQIVND (reference sequence). CDR3 residues: CASTDIAASYNEQFF. CDR3 sequence (DNA): TGTGCCAGTACCGACATAGCGGCCTCCTACAATGAGCAGTTCTTC.

DNA for the CDR3: TGCGCCAGCAGCCCCTGGACTAGCACAGATACGCAGTATTTT. This sequence encodes CASSPWTSTDTQYF. The gene calls are TRBV5-1 and TRBJ2-3, with D maybe TRBD2 (5 bases). This CDR3 is 14 amino acids long. V shed 4 bases and J shed 0 bases, with 9 bases lying between them. The germline CDR1 and CDR2 sequences are SGHRS and YFSETQ.

This clone was observed a few times. The rearrangement uses TRBV19 and TRBJ1-1; D is undetermined. Germline CDR1 and CDR2: LNHDA and SQIVND (reference sequence). CDR3 length: 12 amino acids. The ends were cut back, 7 bases at V and 1 base at J, with 7 bases in the middle. The chain's CDR3 is CASNPGNTEAFF. The DNA for the CDR3 is TGTGCCAGTAACCCAGGGAACACTGAAGCTTTCTTT.

The rearrangement links TRBV10-3 to TRBJ1-2; D gene ambiguous. The ends were cut back, 0 bases at V and 0 bases at J, with 8 bases in the middle. Germline V gene data show CDR1 as ENHRY and CDR2 as SYGVKD. CDR3 length: 15 residues. The CDR3 spells CAISESGEANYGYTF. For the CDR3, the DNA is TGTGCCATCAGTGAGTCAGGAGAAGCTAACTATGGCTACACCTTC.